This TCR beta chain was found in a study of T-cell memory formation after mild COVID-19. Across the whole study: Clusters were largely donor specific. Notes on the study in general: Pre-infection memory showed some responding clones, and this suggested that cross-reactive memory joined. While clones contracting from day 15 to 85 were balanced between CD4 and CD8, later expanders leaned CD4+. Second-wave clones that peaked on day 37 lacked confirmed SARS-CoV-2 specificity.

Germline V gene data show CDR1 as KGHSH and CDR2 as LQKENI. Trimming pared 4 bases from V and 1 base from J, leaving 7 bases between. The CDR3 contains 13 residues. Using its own MiXCR run on the 5' RACE reads, TCRdb lists one record per CDR3 protein. The repertoire holds 220,000 or so distinct CDR3 sequences, with 9.5% as singletons. This clonotype has ten or more counts. The antigen is not known. The gene calls are TRBV18 and TRBJ2-5, with a weak D call TRBD1 (6 bases). This TCR was recovered from a man between 18 and 35 years old who had mild COVID-19 (a few samples of this study predate the infection). Cell type and time point are not known. Material: PBMCs or a T cell subset sorted from them (not recorded which). The CDR3 loop is CASSRDIQETQYF. The CDR3 coding sequence is TGTGCCAGCTCACGGGACATCCAAGAGACCCAGTACTTC.